One and the same sample provided the 23 T cell receptor beta chains below, sequenced in a study of vaccination and CD4 T cells after COVID-19 (dated by TCRdb to 2021 to 2024). Per the publication, the treatment or condition label means: approximately 9-day PBMC culture with coronavirus spike peptide pools or control peptides (ViraFEST assay). Libraries were constructed by PCR. Instrument used: Illumina iSeq 100. DNA from cultured CD4+ T cells underwent TCR sequencing with the Oncomine TCR Beta short-read assay at the Johns Hopkins FTIC core. TCRdb reprocessed the public reads (quality trimming at Q25 with fastp, clone calling with MiXCR) and kept in-frame beta chains. A single entry per CDR3 protein holds the most common genes and DNA from its merged rows. This sample gives some 15,000 distinct CDR3 sequences in total; nearly 75% of them show up just once. The top ten clones comprise roughly 15% of the sample.

Antigen specificity for these receptors is unknown. Sequenced material: CD4+ T cells from blood, cultured in vitro. The receptors come from a human donor who had recovered from COVID-19.

The rearrangement joins TRBV5-6 to TRBJ2-5; a weak D match, TRBD2 (6 bases). The CDR3 runs to 18 residues. Germline V gene data show CDR1 as SGHDT and CDR2 as YYEEEE. Between the trimmed V and J ends, which lost 1 base and 5 bases, there was a span of 24 bases. As DNA, the CDR3 is TGTGCCAGCAGCTTGAACCAAGGGGTCCCAAGCGGGCGGGAGACCCAGTACTTC. It codes for CASSLNQGVPSGRETQYF. The full variable domain, its missing parts supplied by reference TRBV5-6 and TRBJ2-5, is DAGVTQSPTHLIKTRGQQVTLRCSPKSGHDTVSWYQQALGQGPQFIFQYYEEEERQRGNFPDRFSGHQFPNYSSELNVNALLLGDSALYLCASSLNQGVPSGRETQYFGPGTRLLVL.

V usage is TRBV20-1 and J usage is TRBJ1-5; 11 bases are shared with TRBD1. Trimming took 4 bases from V and 0 from J; bases not matched to a gene: 5. The CDR3 is 16 amino acids. Germline-derived CDR1 and CDR2 are DFQATT and SNEGSKA (reference sequence). In DNA, the CDR3 is TGCAGTGCTACGGGACAGGGGGGGTCTAGCAATCAGCCCCAGCATTTT. This gives the protein CSATGQGGSSNQPQHF.

V and J are TRBV20-1 and TRBJ2-7; TRBD2 aligns across 8 bases. J lost 2 bases, V lost 3 bases, and 6 bases had no gene match. The CDR3 has 14 amino acids. Looked up from germline, CDR1 is DFQATT and CDR2 is SNEGSKA (reference sequence). CDR3 region: CSASTSGLAYEQYF. CDR3 nucleotide sequence: TGCAGTGCTAGTACGTCGGGACTAGCCTACGAGCAGTACTTC.

The chain uses TRBV20-1 and TRBJ1-2, with a tentative D call TRBD1 (5 bases). V was shortened by 6 bases and J by 2 bases, with 16 bases between the two germline ends. Germline CDR1 reads DFQATT; CDR2 reads SNEGSKA (reference sequence). CDR3 size: 14 residues. The CDR3 region has the DNA TGCAGTGCGGGGACCCAGATGATGAACTATGGCTACACCTTC. Translated, it gives CSAGTQMMNYGYTF.

The rearrangement joins TRBV19 to TRBJ1-6, with no clear D. Trimming removed 0 bases from V and 6 bases from J, with 3 bases in between. The CDR3 is 13 residues long. Germline V gene lookup returns CDR1 LNHDA and CDR2 SQIVND (reference sequence). As DNA, the CDR3 is TGTGCCAGTAGTATAGATAGTAATTCACCCCTCCACTTT. This encodes CASSIDSNSPLHF.

The V gene is TRBV6-5, the J gene TRBJ1-2; tentatively, D is TRBD1 (6 bases). The CDR3 has 14 amino acids. Germline CDR1 reads MNHEY; CDR2 reads SVGAGI. V was trimmed by 0 bases and J by 4 bases, leaving 9 bases between them. In nucleotides, the CDR3 is TGTGCCAGCAGTTACTCCCGACAGGCCTATGGCTACACCTTC. Amino acid sequence: CASSYSRQAYGYTF.

V gene TRBV15 combines with J gene TRBJ1-2; tentatively, D is TRBD1 (5 bases). The ends were cut back, 1 base at V and 3 bases at J, with 12 bases in the middle. Per the germline V gene, CDR1 is LNHNV and CDR2 is YYDKDF (reference sequence). The CDR3 has 15 amino acids. CDR3 nucleotides: TGTGCCACCAGCAGAGGGCGGGGAGGGGACTATGGCTACACCTTC. Amino acid sequence: CATSRGRGGDYGYTF.

This chain uses TRBV10-2 with TRBJ2-4; 7 nucleotides agree with TRBD1. The CDR3 extends over 14 amino acids. V lost 3 bases, J lost 7 bases, and 6 bases stayed unmatched. CDR1 WSHSY and CDR2 SAAADI come from the germline V gene. The CDR3, as DNA: TGCGCCAGCAGTGATTTTGGCAGGGGGAACATTCAGTACTTC. It encodes CASSDFGRGNIQYF.

Only a few counts were recorded for this clonotype. CDR3 coding DNA: TGTGCCAGCAGCTACCGGGACAGGGTATTGGCTAACTATGGCTACACCTTC. Translating it yields CASSYRDRVLANYGYTF. The rearrangement joins TRBV7-8 to TRBJ1-2, with 9 bases lining up with TRBD1. This CDR3 comprises 17 residues. Trimming at V came to 4 bases and at J to 0 bases, leaving 9 bases not matched to a gene. Germline lookup yields CDR1 SGHVS and CDR2 FQNEAQ.

V and J are TRBV7-7 and TRBJ2-5; the D is unclear. The V gene lost 5 bases and the J gene lost 7 bases, with 14 bases spanning the gap. The CDR3 has 13 amino acids. CDR1 is SSHAT and CDR2 is FNYEAQ in the germline V gene (reference sequence). The CDR3 protein is CASSATGTWTQYF. DNA of the CDR3: TGTGCCAGCAGCGCAACTGGCACCTGGACCCAGTACTTC.

This chain links TRBV9 with TRBJ1-2, with a possible D match to TRBD1 (5 bases). CDR1 and CDR2 (germline): SGDLS, YYNGEE. Trimming removed 0 bases from V and 0 bases from J, with 6 bases in between. The CDR3 is 14 amino acids. The CDR3 sequence: CASSVARANYGYTF. The DNA for the CDR3 is TGTGCCAGCAGCGTAGCCAGGGCTAACTATGGCTACACCTTC.

This chain joins TRBV7-2 and TRBJ1-6, with TRBD1 matching over 7 bases. The CDR3 extends over 15 amino acids. The V and J ends lost 1 base and 9 bases, in that order; junction bases with no gene match: 6. The V gene's germline CDR1 is SGHTA and CDR2 FQGNSA. The CDR3 bases are TGTGCCAGCAGCTTAGAACAGGGGCCCGGTTCACCCCTCCACTTT. This sequence encodes CASSLEQGPGSPLHF.

The genes are TRBV21-1 and TRBJ2-1; TRBD2, as called in the table, went unchecked against the DNA. TRBV21-1 is annotated as a pseudogene. The CDR3 consists of 13 residues. CDR3 protein: CASGLAGNNEQFF. In DNA, the CDR3 is TGTGCCAGCGGGCTAGCGGGCAATAATGAGCAGTTCTTC.

The chain uses TRBV6-1 and TRBJ2-5; TRBD1 agrees at 9 bases. The germline gives CDR1 MNHNS, CDR2 SASEGT. This CDR3 is built from 15 residues. Trimming removed 6 bases from V and 1 base from J; junction bases left unmatched: 6. CDR3 in amino acids: CASRETGGPQETQYF. DNA of the CDR3: TGTGCCAGCAGAGAGACAGGGGGTCCCCAAGAGACCCAGTACTTC.

The chain's CDR3 is CASSVGTYAYEQYF. CDR3 in DNA: TGTGCCAGCAGTGTTGGTACGTATGCCTACGAGCAGTACTTC. The chain recombines TRBV2 with TRBJ2-7; the D is unclear. Looked up from germline, CDR1 is SNHLY and CDR2 is FYNNEI. This CDR3 comprises 14 residues. Trimming cost V 4 bases and J 2 bases, with 12 bases left between them.

The rearrangement links TRBV19 to TRBJ2-7; unclear D gene. The germline V gene encodes CDR1 LNHDA and CDR2 SQIVND (reference sequence). This CDR3 contains 13 residues. V was cut by 5 bases and J by 6 bases, with 14 bases left in between. The CDR3 region is CASSSTLLTEQYF. CDR3 bases: TGTGCCAGTAGTTCCACACTATTAACCGAGCAGTACTTC.

The chain links TRBV7-2 to TRBJ1-3; D uncertain. This CDR3 region has 16 residues. Germline V lookup: CDR1 SGHTA, CDR2 FQGNSA. V was clipped by 5 bases and J by 0 bases, with 14 bases between them. CDR3 sequence: CASSKDQTVSGNTIYF. CDR3 nucleotide sequence: TGTGCCAGCAGCAAAGACCAGACGGTCTCTGGAAACACCATATATTTT.

The chain couples TRBV5-1 to TRBJ2-1, with a tentative D call TRBD2 (6 bases). V was pared by 0 bases and J by 5 bases, with 9 bases between. CDR3 length: 14 residues. Germline CDR1 reads SGHRS; CDR2 reads YFSETQ. In DNA, the CDR3 is TGCGCCAGCAGCTTGGGGTGGAGGGACAATGAGCAGTTCTTC. Its protein is CASSLGWRDNEQFF.

This clonotype was observed a single time. The V and J genes are TRBV6-1 and TRBJ1-5; D is unresolved. Trimming pared 6 bases from V and 0 bases from J, leaving 15 bases between. Germline V CDR1 and CDR2: MNHNS, SASEGT. The CDR3 totals 16 residues. The CDR3 region is CASRRTKQYSNQPQHF. CDR3 coding DNA: TGTGCCAGCAGACGAACGAAACAGTATAGCAATCAGCCCCAGCATTTT.

Remarks on this clonotype: This may be a read error: a much more frequent sequence differs by one nucleotide. The rearrangement uses TRBV7-2 and TRBJ1-5, with a weak D call TRBD1 (6 bases). Deletions cut 5 bases from V and 3 bases from J, with 14 bases between. Germline lookup yields CDR1 SGHTA and CDR2 FQGNSA. CDR3 size: 15 residues. CDR3 region: CTSSAQQGPNQPQHF. DNA of the CDR3: TGTACCAGCAGCGCCCAACAGGGACCCAATCAGCCCCAGCATTTT.

The chain combines TRBV19 with TRBJ1-1; D ambiguous. This CDR3 is 14 amino acids long. The V gene's germline CDR1 is LNHDA and CDR2 SQIVND (reference sequence). V was shortened by 6 bases and J by 3 bases, with 14 bases between the two germline ends. The CDR3 nucleotides read TGTGCCAGTAGCTCCCGCGGGAGGGACACTGAAGCTTTCTTT. This sequence encodes CASSSRGRDTEAFF.

This rearrangement joins TRBV28 to TRBJ2-3; TRBD2 aligns across 14 bases. Germline V gene lookup returns CDR1 MDHEN and CDR2 SYDVKM. This CDR3 region has 17 residues. V shed 5 bases, J shed 1 base, and the junction held 5 bases outside the gene matches. The CDR3 sequence is CASSPGLAGVRTDTQYF. CDR3 bases: TGTGCCAGCAGTCCGGGACTAGCGGGAGTCCGCACAGATACGCAGTATTTT.

As to this clonotype: An end of the junction differs from the germline gene, which may be a read error. J is TRBJ2-5 and V is TRBV7-6; either TRBD1 or TRBD2 may fit D (6 bases each). CDR3 length: 15 residues. CDR1 and CDR2 (germline): SGHVS, FNYEAQ. The CDR3 region is CASSLGGKTLGTQYF. In DNA, the CDR3 is TGTGCTAGCAGCTTAGGGGGGAAGACACTAGGGACCCAGTACTTC.